This T cell receptor beta chain originates from a study of T cell repertoires in aging, cancer and after chemotherapy. For this clonotype: It is unclear where the CDR3 begins or ends on the DNA, so no DNA is shown, and the CDR3 is as TCRdb lists it.

Amplification of TCR beta used genomic DNA extracted from peripheral blood. The length of the CDR3 is 15 amino acids, counting both ends. CDR1 is MNHNS and CDR2 is SASEGT in the germline V gene. Rearranged V-D-J TRB sequences were amplified with a mixed TRB-A/B primer pool. TCRdb called the multiplex PCR reads again in MiXCR, with one record for every CDR3 protein. The data hold 10,000 to 13,000 distinct CDR3 sequences, with approximately 24% observed a single time. The sample consisted of blood. The clonotype originates from a human donor in good health. The chain has TRBV6-1 and TRBJ2-5; the table's D call of TRBD1 was not tested on the DNA. The CDR3 sequence is CASTLRWGQGASLYF.